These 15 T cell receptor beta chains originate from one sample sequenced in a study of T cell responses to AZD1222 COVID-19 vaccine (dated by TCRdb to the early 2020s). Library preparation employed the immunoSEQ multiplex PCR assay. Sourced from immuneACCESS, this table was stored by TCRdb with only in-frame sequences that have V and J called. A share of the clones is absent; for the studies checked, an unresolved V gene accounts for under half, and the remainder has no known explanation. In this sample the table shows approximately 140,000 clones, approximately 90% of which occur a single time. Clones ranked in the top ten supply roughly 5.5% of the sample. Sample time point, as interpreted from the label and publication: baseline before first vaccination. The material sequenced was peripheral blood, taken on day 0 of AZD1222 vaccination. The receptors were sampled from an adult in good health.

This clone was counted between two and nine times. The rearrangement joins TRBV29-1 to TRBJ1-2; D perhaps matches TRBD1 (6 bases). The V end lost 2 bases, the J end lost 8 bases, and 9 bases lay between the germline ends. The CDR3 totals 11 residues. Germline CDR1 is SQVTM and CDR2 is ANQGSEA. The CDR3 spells CSVERGIGYTF. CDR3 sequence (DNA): TGCAGCGTTGAAAGGGGGATCGGCTACACCTTC.

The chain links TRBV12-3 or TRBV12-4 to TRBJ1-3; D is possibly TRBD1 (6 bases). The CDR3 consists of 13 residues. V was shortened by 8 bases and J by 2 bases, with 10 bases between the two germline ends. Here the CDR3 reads CASLYRAGNTIYF. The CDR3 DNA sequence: TGTGCCAGCTTGTACAGGGCTGGAAACACCATATATTTT.

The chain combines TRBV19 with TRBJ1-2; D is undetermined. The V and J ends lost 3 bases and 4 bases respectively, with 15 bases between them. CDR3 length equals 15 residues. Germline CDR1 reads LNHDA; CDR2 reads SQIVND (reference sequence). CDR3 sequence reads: CASSISSVSAYGYTF. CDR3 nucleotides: TGTGCCAGTAGTATCTCGTCAGTCTCCGCCTATGGCTACACCTTC.

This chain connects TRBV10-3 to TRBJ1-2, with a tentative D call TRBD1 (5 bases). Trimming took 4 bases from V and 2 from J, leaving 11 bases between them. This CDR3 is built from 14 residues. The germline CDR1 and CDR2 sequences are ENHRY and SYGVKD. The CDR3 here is CAISAEGPNYGYTF. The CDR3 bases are TGTGCCATCAGTGCCGAGGGGCCAAACTATGGCTACACCTTC.

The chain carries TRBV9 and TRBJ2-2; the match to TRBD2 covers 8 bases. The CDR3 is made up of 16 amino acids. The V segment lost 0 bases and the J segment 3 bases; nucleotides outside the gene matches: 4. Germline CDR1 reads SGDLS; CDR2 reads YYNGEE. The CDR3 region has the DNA TGTGCCAGCAGCGTAGGAGCGGGAGTGTACACCGGGGAGCTGTTTTTT. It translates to CASSVGAGVYTGELFF.

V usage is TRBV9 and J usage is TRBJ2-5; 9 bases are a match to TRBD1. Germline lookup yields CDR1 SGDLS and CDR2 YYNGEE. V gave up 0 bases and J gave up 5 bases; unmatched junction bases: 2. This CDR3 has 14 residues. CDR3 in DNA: TGTGCCAGCAGCGTAGGGACAGGGGAGGAGACCCAGTACTTC. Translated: CASSVGTGEETQYF.

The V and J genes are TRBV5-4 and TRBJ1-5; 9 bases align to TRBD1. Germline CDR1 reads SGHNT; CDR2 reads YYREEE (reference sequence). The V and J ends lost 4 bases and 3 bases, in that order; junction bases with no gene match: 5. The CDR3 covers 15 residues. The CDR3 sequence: CASSPGQGHNQPQHF. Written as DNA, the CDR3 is TGTGCCAGCAGCCCGGGACAGGGCCACAATCAGCCCCAGCATTTT.

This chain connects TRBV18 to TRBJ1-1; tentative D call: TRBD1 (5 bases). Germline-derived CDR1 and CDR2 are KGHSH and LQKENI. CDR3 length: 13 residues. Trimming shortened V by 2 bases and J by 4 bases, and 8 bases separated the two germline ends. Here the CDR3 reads CASSPGTGTEAFF. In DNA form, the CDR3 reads TGTGCCAGCTCACCAGGGACGGGCACTGAAGCTTTCTTT. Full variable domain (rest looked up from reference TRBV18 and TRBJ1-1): NAGVMQNPRHLVRRRGQEARLRCSPMKGHSHVYWYRQLPEEGLKFMVYLQKENIIDESGMPKERFSAEFPKEGPSILRIQQVVRGDSAAYFCASSPGTGTEAFFGQGTRLTVV.

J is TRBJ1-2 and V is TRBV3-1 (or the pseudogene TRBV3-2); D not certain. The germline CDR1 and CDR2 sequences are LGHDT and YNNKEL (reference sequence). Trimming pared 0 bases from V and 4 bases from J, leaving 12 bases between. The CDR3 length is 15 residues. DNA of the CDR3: TGTGCCAGCAGCCAAGAGGTCGCACCGGGCTATGGCTACACCTTC. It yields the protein CASSQEVAPGYGYTF.

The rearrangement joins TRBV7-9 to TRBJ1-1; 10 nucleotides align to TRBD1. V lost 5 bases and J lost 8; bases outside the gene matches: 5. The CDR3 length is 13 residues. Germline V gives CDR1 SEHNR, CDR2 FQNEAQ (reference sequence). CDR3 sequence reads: CASSPWTGGEAFF. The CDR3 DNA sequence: TGTGCCAGCAGCCCCTGGACAGGGGGAGAAGCTTTCTTT.

As DNA, the CDR3 is TGTGCCAGCAGCTTGGCCCCGGGGTTATACACTGAAGCTTTCTTT. Its translation is CASSLAPGLYTEAFF. This rearrangement joins TRBV5-8 to TRBJ1-1; no clear D gene. The germline V gene encodes CDR1 SGHTS and CDR2 YDEGEE. This CDR3 spans 15 amino acids. Trimming shortened V by 0 bases and J by 3 bases, and 12 bases separated the two germline ends.

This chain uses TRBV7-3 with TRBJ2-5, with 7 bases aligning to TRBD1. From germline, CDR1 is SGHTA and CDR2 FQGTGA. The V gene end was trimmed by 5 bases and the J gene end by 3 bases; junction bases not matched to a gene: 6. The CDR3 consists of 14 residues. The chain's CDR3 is CASSHGTAKETQYF. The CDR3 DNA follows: TGTGCCAGCAGCCACGGGACAGCCAAAGAGACCCAGTACTTC.

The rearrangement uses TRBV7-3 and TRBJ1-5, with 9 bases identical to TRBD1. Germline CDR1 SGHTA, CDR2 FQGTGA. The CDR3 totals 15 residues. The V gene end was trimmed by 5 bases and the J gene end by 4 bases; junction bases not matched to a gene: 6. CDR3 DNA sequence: TGTGCCAGCAGCCCTACAGGGGGCTTGAATCAGCCCCAGCATTTT. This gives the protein CASSPTGGLNQPQHF.

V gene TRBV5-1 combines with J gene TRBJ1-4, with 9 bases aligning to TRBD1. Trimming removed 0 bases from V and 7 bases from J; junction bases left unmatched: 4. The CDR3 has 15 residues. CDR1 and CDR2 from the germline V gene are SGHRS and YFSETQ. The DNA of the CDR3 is TGCGCCAGCAGCTTGGAAGGGACAGGGTTTGAAAAACTGTTTTTT. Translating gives CASSLEGTGFEKLFF.

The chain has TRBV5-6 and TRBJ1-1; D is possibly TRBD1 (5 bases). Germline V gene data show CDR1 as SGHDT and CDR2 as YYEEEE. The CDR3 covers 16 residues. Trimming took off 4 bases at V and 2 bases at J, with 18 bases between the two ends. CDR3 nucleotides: TGTGCCAGCAGCAATGGTTATCGGGGCTTAAACACTGAAGCTTTCTTT. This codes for CASSNGYRGLNTEAFF.